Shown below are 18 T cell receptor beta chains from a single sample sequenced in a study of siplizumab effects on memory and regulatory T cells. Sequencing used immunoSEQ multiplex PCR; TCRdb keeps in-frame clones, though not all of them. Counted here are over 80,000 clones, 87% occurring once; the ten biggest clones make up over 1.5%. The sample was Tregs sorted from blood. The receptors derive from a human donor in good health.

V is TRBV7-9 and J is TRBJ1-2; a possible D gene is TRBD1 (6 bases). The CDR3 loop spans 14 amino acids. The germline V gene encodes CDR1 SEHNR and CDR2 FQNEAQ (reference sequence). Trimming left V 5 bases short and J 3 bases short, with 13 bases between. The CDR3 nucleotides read TGTGCCAGCAGCAAGCGGGGACAAGACTATGGCTACACCTTC. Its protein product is CASSKRGQDYGYTF.

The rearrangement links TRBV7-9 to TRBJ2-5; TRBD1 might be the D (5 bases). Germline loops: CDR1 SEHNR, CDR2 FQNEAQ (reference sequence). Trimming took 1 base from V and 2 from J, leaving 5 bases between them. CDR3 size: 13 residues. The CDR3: CASSLGQQETQYF. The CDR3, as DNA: TGTGCCAGCAGCTTAGGACAGCAAGAGACCCAGTACTTC.

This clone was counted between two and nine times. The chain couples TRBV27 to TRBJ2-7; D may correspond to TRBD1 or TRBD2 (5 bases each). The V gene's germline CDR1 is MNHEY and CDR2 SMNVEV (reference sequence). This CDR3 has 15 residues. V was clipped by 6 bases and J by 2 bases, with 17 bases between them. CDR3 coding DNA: TGTGCCAGCAGGAGACGGGGCCTTTCTACCTACGAGCAGTACTTC. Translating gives CASRRRGLSTYEQYF.

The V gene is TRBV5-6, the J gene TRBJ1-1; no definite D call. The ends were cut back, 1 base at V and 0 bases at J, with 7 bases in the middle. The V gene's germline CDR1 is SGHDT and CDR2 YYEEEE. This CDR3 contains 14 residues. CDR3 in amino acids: CASSLYGMNTEAFF. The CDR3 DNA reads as TGTGCCAGCAGCTTGTACGGGATGAACACTGAAGCTTTCTTT.

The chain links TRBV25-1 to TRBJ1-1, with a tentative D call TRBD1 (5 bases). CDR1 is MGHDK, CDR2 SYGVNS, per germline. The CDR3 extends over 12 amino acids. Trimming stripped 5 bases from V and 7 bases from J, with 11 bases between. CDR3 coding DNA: TGTGCCAGCAGTAGGGGAATTGATGAAGCTTTCTTT. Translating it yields CASSRGIDEAFF.

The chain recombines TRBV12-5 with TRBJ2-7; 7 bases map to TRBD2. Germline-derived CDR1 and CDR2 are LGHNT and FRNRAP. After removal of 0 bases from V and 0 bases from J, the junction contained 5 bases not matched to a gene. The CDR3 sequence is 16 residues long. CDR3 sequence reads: CASGLVLGGGSYEQYF. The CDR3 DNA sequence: TGTGCTAGTGGTTTGGTACTAGGCGGGGGCTCCTACGAGCAGTACTTC. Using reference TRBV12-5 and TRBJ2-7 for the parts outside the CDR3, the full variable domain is DARVTQTPRHKVTEMGQEVTMRCQPILGHNTVFWYRQTMMQGLELLAYFRNRAPLDDSGMPKDRFSAEMPDATLATLKIQPSEPRDSAVYFCASGLVLGGGSYEQYFGPGTRLTVT.

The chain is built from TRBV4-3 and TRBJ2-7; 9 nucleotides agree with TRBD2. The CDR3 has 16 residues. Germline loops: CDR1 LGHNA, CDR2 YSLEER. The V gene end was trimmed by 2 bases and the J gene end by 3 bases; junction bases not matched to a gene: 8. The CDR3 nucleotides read TGCGCCAGCAGCCAAAGGTTAGAGCGGGGGGACTACGAGCAGTACTTC. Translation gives CASSQRLERGDYEQYF.

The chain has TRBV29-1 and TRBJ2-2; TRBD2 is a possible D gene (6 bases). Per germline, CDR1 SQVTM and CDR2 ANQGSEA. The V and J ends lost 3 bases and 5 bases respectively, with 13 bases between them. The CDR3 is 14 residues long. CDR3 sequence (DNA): TGCAGCGTTGATGAAAGGGCGGGAACCGGGGAGCTGTTTTTT. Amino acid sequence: CSVDERAGTGELFF.

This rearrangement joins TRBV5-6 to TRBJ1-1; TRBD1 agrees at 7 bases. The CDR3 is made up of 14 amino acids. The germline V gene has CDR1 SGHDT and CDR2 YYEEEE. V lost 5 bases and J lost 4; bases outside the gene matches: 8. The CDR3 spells CASSYDRASTEAFF. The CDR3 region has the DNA TGTGCCAGCAGTTATGACAGGGCGAGCACTGAAGCTTTCTTT. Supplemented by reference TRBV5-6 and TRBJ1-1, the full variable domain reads DAGVTQSPTHLIKTRGQQVTLRCSPKSGHDTVSWYQQALGQGPQFIFQYYEEEERQRGNFPDRFSGHQFPNYSSELNVNALLLGDSALYLCASSYDRASTEAFFGQGTRLTVV.

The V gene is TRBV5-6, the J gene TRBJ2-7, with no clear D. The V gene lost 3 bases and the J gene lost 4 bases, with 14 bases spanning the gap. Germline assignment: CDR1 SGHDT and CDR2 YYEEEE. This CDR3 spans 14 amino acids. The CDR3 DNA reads TGTGCCAGCAGCTCCCGGGCCTTCGAGTACGAGCAGTACTTC. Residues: CASSSRAFEYEQYF. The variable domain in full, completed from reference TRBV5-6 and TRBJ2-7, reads DAGVTQSPTHLIKTRGQQVTLRCSPKSGHDTVSWYQQALGQGPQFIFQYYEEEERQRGNFPDRFSGHQFPNYSSELNVNALLLGDSALYLCASSSRAFEYEQYFGPGTRLTVT.

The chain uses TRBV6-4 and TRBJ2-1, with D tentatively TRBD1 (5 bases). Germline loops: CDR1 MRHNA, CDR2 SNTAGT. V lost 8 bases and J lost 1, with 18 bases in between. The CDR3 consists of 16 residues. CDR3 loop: CASSPEMGLSYNEQFF. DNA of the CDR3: TGTGCCAGCTCTCCGGAAATGGGGCTGTCCTACAATGAGCAGTTCTTC.

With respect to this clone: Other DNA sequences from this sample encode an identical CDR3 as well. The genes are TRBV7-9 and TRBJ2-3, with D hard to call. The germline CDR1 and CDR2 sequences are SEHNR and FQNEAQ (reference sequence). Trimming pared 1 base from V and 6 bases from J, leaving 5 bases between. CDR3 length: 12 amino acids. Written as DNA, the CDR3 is TGTGCCAGCAGCTTAGTTTCTGATACGCAGTATTTT. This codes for CASSLVSDTQYF.

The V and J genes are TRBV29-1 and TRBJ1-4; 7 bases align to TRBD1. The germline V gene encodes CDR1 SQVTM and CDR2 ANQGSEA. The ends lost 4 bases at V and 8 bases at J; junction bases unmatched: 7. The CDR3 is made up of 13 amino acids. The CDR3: CSVVGGPGEKLFF. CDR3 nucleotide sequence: TGCAGCGTTGTAGGGGGCCCGGGGGAAAAACTGTTTTTT. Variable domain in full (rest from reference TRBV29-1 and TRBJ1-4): SAVISQKPSRDICQRGTSLTIQCQVDSQVTMMFWYRQQPGQSLTLIATANQGSEATYESGFVIDKFPISRPNLTFSTLTVSNMSPEDSSIYLCSVVGGPGEKLFFGSGTQLSVL.

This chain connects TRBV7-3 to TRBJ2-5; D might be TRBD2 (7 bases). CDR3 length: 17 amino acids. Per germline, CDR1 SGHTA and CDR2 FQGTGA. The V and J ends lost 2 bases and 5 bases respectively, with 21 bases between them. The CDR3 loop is CASSLRGGPGKGETQYF. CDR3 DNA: TGTGCCAGCAGCTTACGCGGGGGCCCGGGGAAGGGGGAGACCCAGTACTTC.

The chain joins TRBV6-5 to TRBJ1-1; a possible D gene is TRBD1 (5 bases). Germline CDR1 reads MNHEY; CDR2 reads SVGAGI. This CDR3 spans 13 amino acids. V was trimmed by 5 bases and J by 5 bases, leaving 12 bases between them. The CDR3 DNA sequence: TGTGCCAGCAGTCTCCCCGGACAAACTGAAGCTTTCTTT. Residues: CASSLPGQTEAFF.

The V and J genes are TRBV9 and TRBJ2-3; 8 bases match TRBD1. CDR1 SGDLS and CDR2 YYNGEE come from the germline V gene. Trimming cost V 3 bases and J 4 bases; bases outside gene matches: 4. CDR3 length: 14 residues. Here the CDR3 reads CASSGRGHADTQYF. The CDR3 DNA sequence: TGTGCCAGCAGCGGCAGGGGGCATGCAGATACGCAGTATTTT.

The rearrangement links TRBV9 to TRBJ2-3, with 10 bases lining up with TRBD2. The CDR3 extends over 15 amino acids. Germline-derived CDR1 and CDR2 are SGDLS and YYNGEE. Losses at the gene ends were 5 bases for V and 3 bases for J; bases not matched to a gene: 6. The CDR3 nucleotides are TGTGCCAGCAGTCCTTCGGGACTAGCGACAGATACGCAGTATTTT. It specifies CASSPSGLATDTQYF.

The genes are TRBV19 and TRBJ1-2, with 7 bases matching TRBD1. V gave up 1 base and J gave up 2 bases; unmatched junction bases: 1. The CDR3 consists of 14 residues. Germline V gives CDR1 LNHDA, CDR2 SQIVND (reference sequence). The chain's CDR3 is CASSIGGQNYGYTF. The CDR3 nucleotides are TGTGCCAGTAGTATAGGGGGACAGAACTATGGCTACACCTTC.